This note documents a single TCR beta chain sequence. Its specificity is not known. This CDR3 comprises 14 residues. V lost 7 bases to trimming and J lost 5 bases, with 17 bases between them. Germline V gives CDR1 SQVTM, CDR2 ANQGSEA. The data originate from a study of shared clonotypes between healthy human individuals. Whole-study findings and limits: A handful of donors showed sharing of roughly 5% of naive CD4 clonotypes. Rarefaction demonstrated incomplete sorted-subset sequencing despite large depth.

The naive CD8 population came from CD45RO-negative cells selected for CCR7, without terminally differentiated effector memory CD45RA+ cells. None of the donors, who were healthy HIV-negative adults, had recently had acute infections or vaccinations. Method: immunoSEQ multiplex PCR; TCRdb's copy keeps in-frame clones and lacks some. The table includes about 2 million clones, around 96% detected once. The clonotype originates from a man in his late teens or twenties in good health. The sequencing input was naive CD8+ T cells sorted from blood. The chain uses TRBV29-1 and TRBJ2-2, with D possibly being TRBD2 (5 bases). Here the CDR3 DNA reads TGCAGCGCTTCCCCCGGGGATTGGACCGGGGAGCTGTTTTTT. This encodes CSASPGDWTGELFF.